The T cell receptor beta chain under discussion was sequenced for a study of cytomegalovirus exposure and HLA in healthy donors. Study-level results: HLA restriction was apparent for most CMV-associated TCR beta chains in a later analysis.

For this clone: Its antigen is currently unknown.

At collection, donors were nominally healthy, but unrecorded immune exposures were probable. The CDR3 extends over 15 amino acids. V lost 5 bases, J lost 1 base, and 3 bases stayed unmatched. Germline CDR1 reads SGHTA; CDR2 reads FQGNSA. Primers: 60 Vbeta forward and 13 Jbeta reverse. The protocol was immunoSEQ multiplex PCR, while the TCRdb copy is restricted to in-frame clones and leaves out a portion. In all, the sample yields over 100,000 clones. The TCR sequence derives from a man aged 30 to 45 in good health and CMV-seronegative. The sample taken for sequencing was PBMCs. The genes are TRBV7-2 and TRBJ1-5; 9 bases are shared with TRBD1. The CDR3 DNA follows: TGTGCCAGCAGCACGGGACAGGGCAGCAATCAGCCCCAGCATTTT. Amino acid sequence: CASSTGQGSNQPQHF.